These 14 T cell receptor beta chains share one sample of origin, sequenced in a study of T cell repertoires in cytomegalovirus infection. Each CDR3 protein gets one entry after TCRdb re-called the reads with MiXCR. This sample has more than 150,000 distinct CDR3 sequences; 23% occur once, and the top ten carry approximately 10%. The specimen sequenced was PBMCs. Receptors were obtained from a human donor in good health (CMV status not recorded). Some clones in this sample may be carry-over from other donors' samples.

The chain recombines TRBV20-1 with TRBJ2-7; 13 nucleotides align to TRBD2. The V and J ends lost 1 base and 6 bases, in that order; junction bases with no gene match: 6. Germline-derived CDR1 and CDR2 are DFQATT and SNEGSKA (reference sequence). The CDR3 totals 15 residues. The CDR3 DNA reads TGCAGTGCTAGAGGGGGGACTAGCGGGAAAGGCGAGCAGTACTTC. Translated, it gives CSARGGTSGKGEQYF.

The chain joins TRBV29-1 to TRBJ1-2; D call uncertain. V was pared by 4 bases and J by 8 bases, with 17 bases between. Germline V gene sequence: CDR1 SQVTM, CDR2 ANQGSEA. The CDR3 is 13 residues long. In DNA form, the CDR3 reads TGCAGCGTTGGGGTCGGGCCTGAAGGAGGCTACACCTTC. Translated: CSVGVGPEGGYTF.

Worth noting for this clonotype: One end of the junction does not line up with germline, which may come from a read error. The V and J genes are TRBV28 and TRBJ2-5, with D maybe TRBD2 (5 bases). In germline, CDR1 is MDHEN, CDR2 SYDVKM. The CDR3 is 12 amino acids. This chain's CDR3 is CTSGVDQETQYF. Here the CDR3 DNA reads TGTACCAGCGGAGTTGACCAAGAGACCCAGTACTTC.

The chain has TRBV29-1 and TRBJ2-5, with 10 nucleotides matching TRBD2. This CDR3 contains 12 residues. Germline CDR1 is SQVTM and CDR2 is ANQGSEA. The ends lost 2 bases at V and 9 bases at J; junction bases unmatched: 3. The CDR3 sequence is CSVELLAGPQYF. The CDR3 region has the DNA TGCAGCGTTGAATTACTAGCGGGACCCCAGTACTTC.

This clonotype was seen a few times. V is TRBV20-1 and J is TRBJ2-7; 8 bases map to TRBD2. The V segment lost 6 bases and the J segment 5 bases; nucleotides outside the gene matches: 18. The CDR3 extends over 16 amino acids. Germline V gene lookup returns CDR1 DFQATT and CDR2 SNEGSKA (reference sequence). CDR3 loop: CSAPGTLSGGPNEQYF. The DNA for the CDR3 is TGCAGTGCCCCCGGAACTCTATCGGGAGGGCCGAACGAGCAGTACTTC.

This clonotype was observed at least ten times. V is TRBV7-6 and J is TRBJ2-5; weak D call: TRBD2 (5 bases). Trimming removed 1 base at V and 2 bases at J, with 14 bases between. CDR1 and CDR2 (germline): SGHVS, FNYEAQ. This CDR3 comprises 16 residues. CDR3: CASSLGLASPQETQYF. Written as DNA, the CDR3 is TGTGCCAGCAGCTTAGGGTTAGCGTCACCACAAGAGACCCAGTACTTC.

As concerns this clonotype: This could be a read error, since a much larger clone is one nucleotide away. The CDR3 coding sequence is TGTGCCAGCAGCTTCGAGACTAGCGGGGGAGGGACGCAGTATTTT. Translated: CASSFETSGGGTQYF. This chain connects TRBV7-2 to TRBJ2-3, with TRBD2 identical over 12 bases. CDR1 SGHTA and CDR2 FQGNSA come from the germline V gene. The CDR3 extends over 15 amino acids. The trim removed 3 bases at V and 9 bases at J, leaving 7 bases unmatched.

This clonotype was observed a handful of times. The chain joins TRBV28 to TRBJ2-3; D not certain. This CDR3 has 15 amino acids. Between the trimmed V and J ends, which lost 5 bases and 5 bases, there was a span of 17 bases. The germline V gene has CDR1 MDHEN and CDR2 SYDVKM. The CDR3 nucleotides are TGTGCCAGCAGTCCCCCCCCCTATCGGAGAGATACGCAGTATTTT. This translates into CASSPPPYRRDTQYF.

Turning to this clonotype: This may be a read error, as it is one base from a much larger clone. The V and J genes are TRBV7-2 and TRBJ2-3, with D unresolved. CDR1 SGHTA and CDR2 FQGNSA come from the germline V gene. The V and J ends lost 2 bases and 2 bases respectively, with 5 bases between them. CDR3 length: 13 amino acids. The CDR3 DNA reads TGTGCCAGCAGCTTAAAGACCACAGATACGCAGTATTTT. As protein: CASSLKTTDTQYF.

The J gene is TRBJ2-1, the V gene TRBV7-2; the match to TRBD2 covers 14 bases. Trimming removed 5 bases from V and 7 bases from J; junction bases left unmatched: 7. Germline-derived CDR1 and CDR2 are SGHTA and FQGNSA. The CDR3 sequence is 16 residues long. CDR3 DNA sequence: TGTGCCAGCAGCAAAGGGGGACTAGCGGGGGTTAATGAGCAGTTCTTC. It is translated as CASSKGGLAGVNEQFF. Based on the CDR3 plus reference TRBV7-2 and TRBJ2-1, the full variable domain is GAGVSQSPSNKVTEKGKDVELRCDPISGHTALYWYRQSLGQGLEFLIYFQGNSAPDKSGLPSDRFSAERTGGSVSTLTIQRTQQEDSAVYLCASSKGGLAGVNEQFFGPGTRLTVL.

Concerning this clonotype itself: A much larger clone lies one base from this, so it may be a read error. This chain connects TRBV7-2 to TRBJ2-2, with D possibly matching TRBD1 (5 bases). Germline V gives CDR1 SGHTA, CDR2 FQGNSA. The CDR3 covers 11 residues. The CDR3 DNA follows: TGTGCCAGCAGCTTAGGTGGGGCGCTGTTTTTT. It is translated as CASSLGGALFF.

This clonotype was picked up a small number of times. This chain connects TRBV11-2 to TRBJ2-3, with unresolved D. The CDR3 is 17 residues long. From germline, CDR1 is SGHAT and CDR2 FQNNGV. V dropped 5 bases and J dropped 1 base, with 19 bases sitting between them. The DNA of the CDR3 is TGTGCCAGCAGCCCCAGAGCTATGGGGTTCGGCACAGATACGCAGTATTTT. Protein sequence: CASSPRAMGFGTDTQYF. The entire variable domain, with the rest obtained from reference TRBV11-2 and TRBJ2-3, is as follows: EAGVAQSPRYKIIEKRQSVAFWCNPISGHATLYWYQQILGQGPKLLIQFQNNGVVDDSQLPKDRFSAERLKGVDSTLKIQPAKLEDSAVYLCASSPRAMGFGTDTQYFGPGTRLTVL.

In its sample, this clonotype was seen many times. The V call is TRBV28, the J call TRBJ2-1; D gene ambiguous. This CDR3 has 14 residues. CDR1 is MDHEN, CDR2 SYDVKM, per germline. V lost 8 bases, J lost 0 bases, and 11 bases lay in between. CDR3 bases: TGTGCCAGCGGTTCATGGGGCTCCTACAATGAGCAGTTCTTC. Its protein is CASGSWGSYNEQFF.

Only a few counts were recorded for this clonotype. The genes are TRBV27 and TRBJ1-5; D gene unclear. Trimming pared 6 bases from V and 1 base from J, leaving 13 bases between. CDR1 and CDR2 from the germline V gene are MNHEY and SMNVEV (reference sequence). The CDR3 spans 15 residues. The CDR3 coding sequence is TGTGCCAGCAGCGCGGGTAAGATCAGCAATCAGCCCCAGCATTTT. Its translation: CASSAGKISNQPQHF.